Following are 15 T cell receptor beta chains from one sample sequenced in a study of response to subunit inactivated influenza vaccine. MiXCR, applied by TCRdb to the RT-PCR reads, yields one record per CDR3 protein. Here the sample spans around 480,000 distinct CDR3 sequences, 10% to 11% being singletons. Sample: PBMCs from blood, taken roughly 47 days after vaccination. These receptors originate from a man aged 45-60 years who received an inactivated influenza vaccine.

The chain links TRBV11-2 to TRBJ2-2; the match to TRBD2 covers 10 bases. J gave up 1 base and V 0 bases, and 2 bases lay outside the gene matches. There are 17 residues in the CDR3. Germline-derived CDR1 and CDR2 are SGHAT and FQNNGV. This CDR3 reads CASSLDERGGNTGELFF. CDR3 coding DNA: TGTGCCAGCAGCTTAGACGAGCGGGGGGGGAACACCGGGGAGCTGTTTTTT.

Points on this clonotype: A much larger clone sits a single nucleotide away, making a read error possible. Because it lacks the conserved phenylalanine or tryptophan at the end, this CDR3 is likely a read error. The J gene is TRBJ1-2, the V gene TRBV5-1; a possible D gene is TRBD1 (6 bases). CDR1 and CDR2 (germline): SGHRS, YFSETQ. V was pared by 0 bases and J by 7 bases, with 10 bases between. The CDR3 spans 13 residues. CDR3 amino acids: CASSLAGVGGYTL. CDR3 DNA sequence: TGCGCCAGCAGCTTGGCAGGGGTTGGTGGCTACACCCTC.

About this clonotype: A much larger clone sits a single nucleotide away, making a read error possible. J is TRBJ2-3 and V is TRBV5-1; D uncertain. The J call may not be correct, given that the DNA end is closer to TRBJ1-5. The CDR3 totals 14 residues. Per the germline V gene, CDR1 is SGHRS and CDR2 is YFSETQ. CDR3 nucleotide sequence: TGCGCCAGCAGCTTGGAGCCTTTTGAGGATACGCAGCATTTT. Amino acid sequence: CASSLEPFEDTQHF.

This rearrangement joins TRBV5-5 to TRBJ2-1; no clear D gene. CDR3 size: 16 residues. The germline V and J ends were trimmed by 4 bases and 0 bases, with 14 bases remaining between them. CDR1 SGHKS and CDR2 YYEKEE come from the germline V gene (reference sequence). CDR3 in amino acids: CASSKLKGISYNEQFF. CDR3 bases: TGTGCCAGCAGCAAACTCAAAGGGATCTCCTACAATGAGCAGTTCTTC.

This clonotype was counted between two and nine times. V and J are TRBV6-2 or TRBV6-3 and TRBJ2-2; D might be TRBD2 (6 bases). Germline V gives CDR1 MNHEY, CDR2 SVGEGT. The V and J ends lost 6 bases and 1 base respectively, with 18 bases between them. The CDR3 spans 17 residues. CDR3 residues: CASSWPPGVVNTGELFF. In DNA form, the CDR3 reads TGTGCCAGCAGCTGGCCCCCGGGAGTAGTGAACACCGGGGAGCTGTTTTTT.

Worth noting for this clonotype: Since a much larger clone is just one base distant, this may be a read error. The chain carries TRBV12-3 or TRBV12-4 and TRBJ2-5, with a tentative D call TRBD1 (5 bases). This CDR3 is built from 14 residues. The CDR3 region is CASRPLGPAENQYF. In nucleotides, the CDR3 is TGTGCCAGCAGGCCTTTGGGGCCCGCGGAGAACCAGTACTTC.

This clonotype was counted at least ten times. V gene TRBV12-3 or TRBV12-4 combines with J gene TRBJ1-3; D possibly corresponds to TRBD1 (6 bases). The V and J ends lost 5 bases and 3 bases respectively, with 14 bases between them. CDR3 size: 15 residues. The DNA for the CDR3 is TGTGCCAGCAGTACTAAAACAGGGTTTGGAAACACCATATATTTT. This translates into CASSTKTGFGNTIYF.

The chain combines TRBV5-5 with TRBJ2-1; 8 bases agree with TRBD1. This CDR3 is 15 amino acids long. CDR1 SGHKS and CDR2 YYEKEE come from the germline V gene (reference sequence). Trimming cost V 4 bases and J 6 bases; bases outside gene matches: 9. In nucleotides, the CDR3 is TGTGCCAGCAGCCGGGCAGGGGGCCCACGCAATGAGCAGTTCTTC. It encodes CASSRAGGPRNEQFF.

This clonotype showed up just a few times. This chain joins TRBV20-1 and TRBJ2-1, with D possibly being TRBD2 (5 bases). V was trimmed by 4 bases and J by 4 bases, leaving 20 bases between them. This CDR3 comprises 16 residues. CDR1 is DFQATT and CDR2 is SNEGSKA in the germline V gene (reference sequence). CDR3: CSATPRLRSGYNEQFF. The CDR3 nucleotides are TGCAGTGCTACCCCGAGACTACGCTCGGGGTACAATGAGCAGTTCTTC.

V gene TRBV28 combines with J gene TRBJ1-5; 7 bases are a match to TRBD1. This CDR3 is built from 13 residues. V lost 6 bases, J lost 6 bases, and 5 bases stayed unmatched. Germline CDR1 MDHEN, CDR2 SYDVKM. CDR3 loop: CASSTTGLQPQHF. DNA for the CDR3: TGTGCCAGCAGCACGACAGGGCTTCAGCCCCAGCATTTT.

CDR3: CASNLPGRPTGELFF. DNA of the CDR3: TGTGCCAGTAACCTACCGGGACGACCCACCGGGGAGCTGTTTTTT. The J gene is TRBJ2-2, the V gene TRBV19, with D perhaps being TRBD1 or TRBD2 (5 bases each). CDR3 length: 15 amino acids. V lost 7 bases and J 4 bases, leaving 16 bases between the germline ends. Germline CDR1 and CDR2: LNHDA and SQIVND (reference sequence).

This clonotype has more than one count but fewer than ten. J is TRBJ2-6 and V is TRBV6-2 or TRBV6-3; 7 bases fit TRBD1. CDR3 length equals 18 residues. V lost 7 bases to trimming and J lost 2 bases; unmatched junction nucleotides: 14. In germline, CDR1 is MNHEY, CDR2 SVGEGT. The CDR3 protein is CASNQGVVLRPGANVLTF. DNA of the CDR3: TGTGCCAGCAACCAGGGGGTAGTACTCCGCCCTGGGGCCAACGTCCTGACTTTC.

The chain links TRBV12-3 or TRBV12-4 to TRBJ2-5; 7 positions match TRBD1. This CDR3 is built from 14 residues. With 1 base clipped from V and 9 bases from J, the junction kept 8 bases outside the gene matches. As DNA, the CDR3 is TGTGCCAGCAGTTTAGGCGACAGGGCCGCGGCCCAGTACTTC. Residues: CASSLGDRAAAQYF.

The rearrangement joins TRBV7-9 to TRBJ2-2; unclear D gene. The length of the CDR3 is 13 residues. Trimming removed 6 bases at V and 3 bases at J, with 8 bases between. Germline V lookup: CDR1 SEHNR, CDR2 FQNEAQ (reference sequence). The DNA of the CDR3 is TGTGCCAGCAGTGGGTCCTACACCGGGGAGCTGTTTTTT. Its protein product is CASSGSYTGELFF.

This clonotype has at least ten counts. The rearrangement joins TRBV12-3 or TRBV12-4 to TRBJ1-1; a weak D match, TRBD1 (6 bases). The CDR3 totals 14 residues. V was pared by 5 bases and J by 2 bases, with 12 bases between. CDR3 region: CASSLRTANTEAFF. The CDR3 nucleotides read TGTGCCAGCAGTCTCCGGACAGCTAACACTGAAGCTTTCTTT.